A selection of T cell receptor beta chains follows, all from one sample in a study of OX40 agonist ivuxolimab in advanced cancers. TCRdb keeps only in-frame clones here, not all; method: immunoSEQ multiplex PCR. The repertoire has about 91,000 clones, around 84% of them found once; the top ten carry around 1.1%. The starting material was CD4+ or CD8+ T cells sorted from blood, obtained in a trial of the OX40 agonist ivuxolimab. The receptor set was obtained from an adult with an advanced solid tumor such as melanoma, head and neck, liver or kidney cancer. Both conserved end residues are part of each CDR3. The D gene is left open where the match is weak. Size tells how often a clone was seen (once, few, many) or the class of an expanded clone, and some rows leave it out.

clone_size,j_call,v_call,d_call,cdr3_nt,cdr3_aa
-,TRBJ1-2,TRBV11-2,TRBD1,TGTGCCAGCAGCGCCAGGACAGGTCCCCCCTTCTATGGCTACACCTTC,CASSARTGPPFYGYTF
-,TRBJ2-3,TRBV10-1,TRBD1,TGCGCCAGCAAGCCGGACAGGGGGACGACAGATACGCAGTATTTT,CASKPDRGTTDTQYF
-,TRBJ2-3,TRBV19,TRBD1,TGTGCCAGTAGTAGGGGACAGGGGCCAGATACGCAGTATTTT,CASSRGQGPDTQYF
-,TRBJ1-1,TRBV23-1,TRBD1,TGCGCCAGCAGTGCTAACAGGGGGTGGGCTGAAGCTTTCTTT,CASSANRGWAEAFF
-,TRBJ1-3,TRBV11-2,-,TGTGCCAGCAGCTTAGTGTCGGGCAGCACCCTCTCTGGAAACACCATATATTTT,CASSLVSGSTLSGNTIYF
-,TRBJ1-2,TRBV10-3,-,TGTGCCATCAGTGGGACAGCCGTACCCAGTAACTATGGCTACACCTTC,CAISGTAVPSNYGYTF
-,TRBJ2-1,TRBV10-3,TRBD2,TGTGCCATCAGTAAAGGTCTAGCGGGGGGGAACAATGAGCAGTTCTTC,CAISKGLAGGNNEQFF
-,TRBJ2-3,TRBV2,TRBD2,TGTGCCAGCAGTGAAGGGGGTAGCGGGGGTGCAGATACGCAGTATTTT,CASSEGGSGGADTQYF
-,TRBJ2-7,TRBV30,-,TGTGCCTGGGGGATCTCCTACGAGCAGTACTTC,CAWGISYEQYF
few,TRBJ1-1,TRBV6-5,-,TGTGCCAGCAGTCGACTTCCGAACACTGAAGCTTTCTTT,CASSRLPNTEAFF
-,TRBJ2-2,TRBV6-1,-,TGTGCCAGCAAGGGGGACAAGACGGGCACCGGGGAGCTGTTTTTT,CASKGDKTGTGELFF
-,TRBJ1-2,TRBV6-5,-,TGTGCCAGCAGTGCGGAGAGGGTTGGTGGCTACACCTTC,CASSAERVGGYTF
-,TRBJ1-3,TRBV7-2,-,TGTGCCAGCAGCTTCTTAAACTCTGGAAACACCATATATTTT,CASSFLNSGNTIYF
once,TRBJ2-1,TRBV10-3,-,TGTGCCATCAGTGAGTCGAAGTCAGGGATTGCCTACAATGAGCAGTTCTTC,CAISESKSGIAYNEQFF
-,TRBJ1-2,TRBV6-5,-,TGCGCCTCGGGGGGGCGAGGCTACACCTTC,CASGGRGYTF
-,TRBJ1-1,TRBV27,TRBD1,TGTGCCAGCCGTCAGGACAGGGGGGTGAAGAACACTGAAGCTTTCTTT,CASRQDRGVKNTEAFF
-,TRBJ1-2,TRBV5-1,-,TGCGCCAGCCGTATCGATGGGCAACTGAGCTATGGCTACACCTTC,CASRIDGQLSYGYTF
-,TRBJ2-5,TRBV7-9,-,TGTGCCAGCAGCTGGACAGACCAAGAGACCCAGTACTTC,CASSWTDQETQYF
-,TRBJ2-2,TRBV9,-,TGTGCCAGCAGCGTAGGAGGGACAAATCCCACCGGGGAGCTGTTTTTT,CASSVGGTNPTGELFF
few,TRBJ1-1,TRBV30,-,TGTGCCTGGAGTGCTCCGACAGGCTACACTGAAGCTTTCTTT,CAWSAPTGYTEAFF
-,TRBJ1-5,TRBV27,-,TGTGCCAGACATACAGGGTCCTTCAATCAGCCCCAGCATTTT,CARHTGSFNQPQHF
-,TRBJ1-4,TRBV7-9,-,TGTGCCAGCAGCACCCGGGACTCCCTAGGGGGTTTTAATGAAAAACTGTTTTTT,CASSTRDSLGGFNEKLFF
once,TRBJ1-1,TRBV7-2,-,TGTGCCAGCAGCTCCTGGGGGGGGATCGCTGAAGCTTTCTTT,CASSSWGGIAEAFF
-,TRBJ1-4,TRBV2,-,TGTGCCAGCAGTGTACTTGAGGTCGAAAAACTGTTTTTT,CASSVLEVEKLFF
-,TRBJ2-7,TRBV4-3,-,TGCGCCAGCAGCCAAGAGCTAGTACCCTCCTACGAGCAGTACTTC,CASSQELVPSYEQYF
-,TRBJ1-6,TRBV5-4,-,TGTGCCAGCAGCTTGGCACTTTACCCTCGTAACTCACCCCTCCACTTT,CASSLALYPRNSPLHF
-,TRBJ2-4,TRBV6-4,-,TGTGCCAGCAGCCCGCGACAACCCATAGCCAAAAACATTCAGTACTTC,CASSPRQPIAKNIQYF
-,TRBJ2-1,TRBV5-1,TRBD2,TGCGCCAGCAGCCTGAATGGACTAGCGGGGGAAGAGTTCTTC,CASSLNGLAGEEFF
-,TRBJ2-1,TRBV5-1,-,TGCGCCAGCAGCTCTCAGGGTAGCTCCTACAATGAGCAGTTCTTC,CASSSQGSSYNEQFF
-,TRBJ1-5,TRBV28,TRBD1,TGTGCCAGCAGAGGGACAGGGGGCGAAAAGCCCCAGCATTTT,CASRGTGGEKPQHF